The next 24 T cell receptor beta chains were all read from a single sample in a study of CD8 T cells in ankylosing spondylitis. Antigens of these TCRs are unknown. Study-wide results and limits: Seemingly distinctive of ankylosing spondylitis blood was a TCR beta motif formed by eight highly homologous variants.

MiXCR, applied by TCRdb to the 5' RACE reads, yields one record per CDR3 protein. Counted here are 700,000 to 850,000 distinct CDR3 sequences, approximately 12% occurring once; the ten biggest clones make up 0.51%. The sequencing input was blood, either unsorted or a sorted T cell fraction (not recorded which). These TCRs come from a male donor with ankylosing spondylitis.

At least ten counts were recorded for this clonotype. V usage is TRBV12-3 or TRBV12-4 and J usage is TRBJ1-4; no definite D call. The CDR3 sequence is 12 residues long. The germline V and J ends were trimmed by 4 bases and 5 bases, with 5 bases remaining between them. CDR3 DNA: TGTGCCAGCAGTTCGCGGAATGAAAAACTGTTTTTT. Its protein product is CASSSRNEKLFF.

The chain employs TRBV20-1 and TRBJ2-7, with 8 bases that match TRBD2. This CDR3 comprises 15 residues. Trimming cost V 2 bases and J 4 bases; bases outside gene matches: 10. Germline CDR1 is DFQATT and CDR2 is SNEGSKA (reference sequence). This chain's CDR3 is CSARPPASGGYEQYF. The CDR3 coding sequence is TGCAGTGCTAGACCCCCGGCCAGCGGGGGATACGAGCAGTACTTC.

This clonotype was picked up many times. V and J are TRBV12-3 or TRBV12-4 and TRBJ2-1; 10 nucleotides match TRBD2. Unmatched junction bases numbered 9, after V lost 3 bases and J lost 7 bases. The CDR3 is 16 residues long. Written as DNA, the CDR3 is TGTGCCAGCAGTTTTAATCGGGCTAGCGGGAGTAATGAGCAGTTCTTC. Translated, it gives CASSFNRASGSNEQFF.

The rearrangement links TRBV7-2 to TRBJ1-1; TRBD1 matches 7 bases. The germline CDR1 and CDR2 sequences are SGHTA and FQGNSA. The length of the CDR3 is 12 residues. Trimming removed 5 bases from V and 11 bases from J; junction bases left unmatched: 8. CDR3 in DNA: TGTGCCAGCAGCAACGGAGTGACAGGGGCTTTCTTT. Residues: CASSNGVTGAFF.

In this sample, this clonotype turned up a few times. J is TRBJ1-1 and V is TRBV6-1; 8 nucleotides line up with TRBD1. Germline trimming cut 2 bases from V and 8 bases from J; bases unmatched to any gene: 10. The germline V gene has CDR1 MNHNS and CDR2 SASEGT. This CDR3 spans 15 amino acids. The CDR3: CASSEYFRGDREAFF. CDR3 in DNA: TGTGCCAGCAGTGAATATTTTAGGGGGGACAGGGAAGCTTTCTTT.

The chain uses TRBV5-1 and TRBJ1-4; TRBD1 might be the D (5 bases). CDR3 size: 16 residues. CDR1 and CDR2 from the germline V gene are SGHRS and YFSETQ. Trimming cost V 1 base and J 5 bases, with 15 bases left between them. CDR3 in amino acids: CASSLYAGTGNEKLFF. Written as DNA, the CDR3 is TGCGCCAGCAGCTTGTACGCCGGGACGGGCAATGAAAAACTGTTTTTT.

There are a few counts of this clonotype. This chain uses TRBV4-3 with TRBJ1-3, with D uncertain. V was clipped by 0 bases and J by 4 bases, with 7 bases between them. CDR1 and CDR2 (germline): LGHNA, YSLEER. The CDR3 spans 14 residues. The CDR3 sequence: CASSQETLGNTIYF. The CDR3 DNA follows: TGCGCCAGCAGCCAAGAGACGCTCGGAAACACCATATATTTT.

This clonotype was observed a few times. This chain connects TRBV20-1 to TRBJ1-2, with 7 bases fitting TRBD1. There are 12 residues in the CDR3. CDR1 is DFQATT, CDR2 SNEGSKA, per germline (reference sequence). Germline trimming cut 5 bases from V and 3 bases from J; bases unmatched to any gene: 3. The CDR3 sequence is CSADREDYGYTF. Written as DNA, the CDR3 is TGCAGTGCTGACAGGGAGGACTATGGCTACACCTTC.

The chain couples TRBV20-1 to TRBJ1-1, with D unclear. This CDR3 has 13 amino acids. V dropped 4 bases and J dropped 6 bases, with 15 bases sitting between them. CDR1 and CDR2 from the germline V gene are DFQATT and SNEGSKA (reference sequence). The DNA of the CDR3 is TGCAGTGCTACACGAGGAGGCTTGGCTGAAGCTTTCTTT. It is translated as CSATRGGLAEAFF.

This clonotype turned up a few times. The chain recombines TRBV20-1 with TRBJ2-7; D might be TRBD1 (5 bases). CDR1 is DFQATT, CDR2 SNEGSKA, per germline (reference sequence). Trimming pared 3 bases from V and 0 bases from J, leaving 9 bases between. The CDR3 covers 13 residues. The CDR3 DNA reads as TGCAGTGCTAGCTACAGGCCCTCCTACGAGCAGTACTTC. Its protein product is CSASYRPSYEQYF.

This chain joins TRBV20-1 and TRBJ1-4; a weak D match, TRBD1 (5 bases). The CDR3 is 10 residues long. The germline CDR1 and CDR2 sequences are DFQATT and SNEGSKA (reference sequence). Trimming removed 2 bases at V and 12 bases at J, with 7 bases between. The CDR3 DNA follows: TGCAGTGCTAGATTGACAGAACTGTTTTTT. Its protein is CSARLTELFF.

This clonotype has ten or more counts. This sequence joins TRBV27 and TRBJ1-6, with D possibly TRBD1 on 5 matching bases. The germline CDR1 and CDR2 sequences are MNHEY and SMNVEV (reference sequence). Trimming left V 10 bases short and J 5 bases short, with 21 bases between. The CDR3 runs 16 residues. The CDR3 here is CATSWGRVMNNSPLHF. Written as DNA, the CDR3 is TGTGCCACCTCGTGGGGCAGGGTGATGAATAATTCACCCCTCCACTTT.

This clonotype was recorded a few times. The chain's CDR3 is CSATGTGGFTLQYEQYF. The CDR3 coding sequence is TGCAGTGCTACCGGGACAGGGGGCTTTACCTTACAATACGAGCAGTACTTC. V and J are TRBV20-1 and TRBJ2-7, with 12 bases matching TRBD1. The CDR3 length is 17 residues. V gave up 4 bases and J gave up 4 bases; unmatched junction bases: 14. CDR1 and CDR2 from the germline V gene are DFQATT and SNEGSKA (reference sequence).

The chain uses TRBV11-2 and TRBJ1-2; D is uncertain. V lost 1 base to trimming and J lost 8 bases, with 11 bases between them. This CDR3 spans 13 amino acids. Germline loops: CDR1 SGHAT, CDR2 FQNNGV. CDR3 nucleotide sequence: TGTGCCAGCAGCTTAGTGGCCGGGCGCGGCTACACCTTC. Translating it yields CASSLVAGRGYTF.

V and J are TRBV20-1 and TRBJ2-1, with D possibly matching TRBD2 (5 bases). The length of the CDR3 is 12 residues. The V gene's germline CDR1 is DFQATT and CDR2 SNEGSKA (reference sequence). Deletions cut 3 bases from V and 8 bases from J, with 11 bases between. The CDR3 DNA follows: TGCAGTGCTAGTAGTCTAGCTTATGAGCAGTTCTTC. Amino acids: CSASSLAYEQFF.

Many counts were recorded for this clonotype. The junction departs from germline at one end; a sequencing error may be responsible. The chain recombines TRBV12-3 or TRBV12-4 with TRBJ2-3, with D unclear. The CDR3 length is 13 residues. The CDR3 reads CASSLTPEAHWDF. CDR3 in DNA: TGTGCCAGCAGTTTAACTCCTGAAGCCCACTGGGATTTT.

The V and J genes are TRBV20-1 and TRBJ2-3, with D tentatively TRBD2 (7 bases). Germline values: CDR1 DFQATT, CDR2 SNEGSKA (reference sequence). The CDR3 consists of 15 residues. The V and J ends lost 6 bases and 2 bases respectively, with 18 bases between them. DNA of the CDR3: TGCAGTGCCACCCCCGGGGGGCTATCCACAGATACGCAGTATTTT. It is translated as CSATPGGLSTDTQYF.

V and J are TRBV7-9 and TRBJ2-1; TRBD1 might be the D (7 bases). The CDR3 contains 15 residues. From germline, CDR1 is SEHNR and CDR2 FQNEAQ (reference sequence). Trimming stripped 4 bases from V and 4 bases from J, with 14 bases between. The CDR3 DNA follows: TGTGCCAGCAGCTCTTTCAGGGGGGATTACAATGAGCAGTTCTTC. Amino acids: CASSSFRGDYNEQFF. The full variable domain, its missing parts supplied by reference TRBV7-9 and TRBJ2-1, is DTGVSQNPRHKITKRGQNVTFRCDPISEHNRLYWYRQTLGQGPEFLTYFQNEAQLEKSRLLSDRFSAERPKGSFSTLEIQRTEQGDSAMYLCASSSFRGDYNEQFFGPGTRLTVL.

This clonotype appeared many times. This chain connects TRBV12-3 or TRBV12-4 to TRBJ1-5, with a weak D call TRBD1 (6 bases). Trimming cost V 5 bases and J 6 bases, with 17 bases left between them. This CDR3 region has 15 residues. CDR3 in DNA: TGTGCCAGCAGTCCCGGGAGGGGGGGCGTTCAGCCCCAGCATTTT. It encodes CASSPGRGGVQPQHF.

This clonotype has a handful of counts. The chain couples TRBV12-3 or TRBV12-4 to TRBJ1-2; D unresolved. V was shortened by 2 bases and J by 8 bases, with 12 bases between the two germline ends. The CDR3 spans 13 residues. The CDR3 bases are TGTGCCAGCAGTTTACCCTTCTCGGAAGGCTACACCTTC. Its translation is CASSLPFSEGYTF.

The chain recombines TRBV24-1 with TRBJ2-3; the D gene is possibly TRBD2 (5 bases). Germline V lookup: CDR1 KGHDR, CDR2 SFDVKD. V was cut by 3 bases and J by 1 base, with 10 bases left in between. The CDR3 has 15 residues. This CDR3 is CATSDVERGTDTQYF. DNA for the CDR3: TGTGCCACCAGTGATGTTGAGAGGGGCACAGATACGCAGTATTTT.

Only a few counts were recorded for this clonotype. The rearrangement uses TRBV6-1 and TRBJ1-1, with D perhaps matching TRBD1 (6 bases). The CDR3 sequence is 14 residues long. The germline V gene has CDR1 MNHNS and CDR2 SASEGT. V lost 5 bases and J lost 3, with 13 bases in between. CDR3 sequence: CASSRPTGDTEAFF. The DNA for the CDR3 is TGTGCCAGCAGTCGACCGACAGGAGACACTGAAGCTTTCTTT.

V gene TRBV12-3 or TRBV12-4 combines with J gene TRBJ2-7; D uncertain. V was clipped by 7 bases and J by 2 bases, with 12 bases between them. The CDR3 contains 13 residues. The DNA for the CDR3 is TGTGCCAGCACCCTATACGGAACCTACGAGCAGTACTTC. Translated: CASTLYGTYEQYF.

This clonotype was seen only a few times. The CDR3 bases are TGCAGTGCTCCGAATACCGGGACAGGGTTCTTTGAGCAGTACTTC. Protein sequence: CSAPNTGTGFFEQYF. J is TRBJ2-7 and V is TRBV20-1; 9 bases are a match to TRBD1. Losses at the gene ends were 5 bases for V and 7 bases for J; bases not matched to a gene: 15. This CDR3 is built from 15 residues. Per germline, CDR1 DFQATT and CDR2 SNEGSKA (reference sequence).